The table lists the clone carrying this T cell receptor (beta chain) with a few counts. Its antigen is unknown. This CDR3 contains 14 residues. V lost 5 bases, J lost 7 bases, and 6 bases stayed unmatched. Per germline, CDR1 MNHEY and CDR2 SVGAGI. The data belong to a study of cytomegalovirus exposure and HLA in healthy donors. The study, taken as a whole, reports: The study put 150 to 200 TCR beta chains on its list as cytomegalovirus-associated.

These donors counted as nominally healthy when sampled, but unrecorded immune exposures were likely. The study ran its PCR with 60 Vbeta and 13 Jbeta primers. Here immunoSEQ multiplex PCR was the method, and the copy in TCRdb shows in-frame clones only, minus some. The table has about 78,000 clones, under 90% seen once. The clonotype originates from a man aged 50-60 years in good health and CMV-seropositive. Sequencing was performed on PBMCs. This chain joins TRBV6-5 and TRBJ1-2; TRBD1 aligns across 11 bases. CDR3: CASSGTGGFGGYTF. CDR3 coding DNA: TGTGCCAGCAGTGGGACAGGGGGGTTTGGTGGCTACACCTTC.